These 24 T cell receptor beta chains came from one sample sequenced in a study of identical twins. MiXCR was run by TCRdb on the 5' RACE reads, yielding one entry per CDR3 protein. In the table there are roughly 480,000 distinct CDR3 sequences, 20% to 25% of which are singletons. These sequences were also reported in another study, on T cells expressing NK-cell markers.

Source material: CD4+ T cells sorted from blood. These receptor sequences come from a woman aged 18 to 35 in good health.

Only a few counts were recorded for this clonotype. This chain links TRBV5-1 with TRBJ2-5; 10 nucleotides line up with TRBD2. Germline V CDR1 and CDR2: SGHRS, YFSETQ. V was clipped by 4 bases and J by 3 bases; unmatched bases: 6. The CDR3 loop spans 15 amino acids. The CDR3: CASSPAGTSEETQYF. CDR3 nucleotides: TGCGCCAGCAGCCCGGCCGGGACTAGCGAAGAGACCCAGTACTTC.

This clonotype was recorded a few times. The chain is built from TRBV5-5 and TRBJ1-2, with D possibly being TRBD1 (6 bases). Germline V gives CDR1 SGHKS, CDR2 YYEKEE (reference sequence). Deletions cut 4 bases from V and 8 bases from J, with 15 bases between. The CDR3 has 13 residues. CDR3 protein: CASSKTQGLGYTF. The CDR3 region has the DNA TGTGCCAGCAGCAAGACACAGGGATTAGGCTACACCTTC. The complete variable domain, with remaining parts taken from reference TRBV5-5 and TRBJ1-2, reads DAGVTQSPTHLIKTRGQQVTLRCSPISGHKSVSWYQQVLGQGPQFIFQYYEKEERGRGNFPDRFSARQFPNYSSELNVNALLLGDSALYLCASSKTQGLGYTFGSGTRLTVV.

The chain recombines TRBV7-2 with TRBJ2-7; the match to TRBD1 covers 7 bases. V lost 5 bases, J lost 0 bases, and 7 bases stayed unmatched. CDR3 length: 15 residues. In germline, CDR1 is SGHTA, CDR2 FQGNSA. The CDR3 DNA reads TGTGCCAGCAGCCCCGACAGGGTTTCCTCCTACGAGCAGTACTTC. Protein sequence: CASSPDRVSSYEQYF.

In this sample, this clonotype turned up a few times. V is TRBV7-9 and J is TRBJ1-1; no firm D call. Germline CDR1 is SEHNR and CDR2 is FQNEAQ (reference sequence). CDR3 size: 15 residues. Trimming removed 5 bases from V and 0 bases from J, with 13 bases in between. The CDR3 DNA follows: TGTGCCAGCAGCGCGGCCATGACCATGAACACTGAAGCTTTCTTT. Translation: CASSAAMTMNTEAFF.

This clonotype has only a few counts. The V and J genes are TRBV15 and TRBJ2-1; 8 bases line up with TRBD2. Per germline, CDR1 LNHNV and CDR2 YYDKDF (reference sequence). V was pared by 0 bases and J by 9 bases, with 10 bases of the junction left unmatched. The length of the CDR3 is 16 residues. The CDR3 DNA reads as TGTGCCACCAGCAGAGATCCGGGAGGGCCGATAAGTGAGCAGTTCTTC. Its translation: CATSRDPGGPISEQFF.

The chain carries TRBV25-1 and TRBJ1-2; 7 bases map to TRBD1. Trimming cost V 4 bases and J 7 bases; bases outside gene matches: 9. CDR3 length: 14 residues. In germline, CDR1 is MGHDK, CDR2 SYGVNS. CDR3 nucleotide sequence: TGTGCCAGCAGTGCCTCCGGAGGGGGCGCTGGCTACACCTTC. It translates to CASSASGGGAGYTF.

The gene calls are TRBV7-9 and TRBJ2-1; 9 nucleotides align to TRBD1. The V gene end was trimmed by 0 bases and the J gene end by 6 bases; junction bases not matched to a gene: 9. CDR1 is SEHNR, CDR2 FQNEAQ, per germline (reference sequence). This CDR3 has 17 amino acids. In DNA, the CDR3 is TGTGCCAGCAGCTTAGCCACAACAGGGGGCGCAGGCAATGAGCAGTTCTTC. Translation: CASSLATTGGAGNEQFF.

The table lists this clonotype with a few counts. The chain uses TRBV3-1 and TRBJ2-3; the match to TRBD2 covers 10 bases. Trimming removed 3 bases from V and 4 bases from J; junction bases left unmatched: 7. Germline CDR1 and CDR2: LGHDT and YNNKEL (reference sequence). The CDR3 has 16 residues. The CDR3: CASSQTLAGYSDTQYF. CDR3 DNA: TGTGCCAGCAGCCAGACACTAGCGGGGTACTCAGATACGCAGTATTTT.

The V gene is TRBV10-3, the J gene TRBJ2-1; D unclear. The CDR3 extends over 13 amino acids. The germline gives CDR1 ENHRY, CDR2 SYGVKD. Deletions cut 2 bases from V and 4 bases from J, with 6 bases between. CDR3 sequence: CAISELGYNEQFF. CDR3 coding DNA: TGTGCCATCAGTGAGCTAGGGTACAATGAGCAGTTCTTC.

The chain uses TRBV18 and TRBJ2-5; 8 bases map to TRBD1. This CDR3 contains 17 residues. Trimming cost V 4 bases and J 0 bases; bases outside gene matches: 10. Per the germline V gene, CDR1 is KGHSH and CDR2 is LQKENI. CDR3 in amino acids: CASSLMTGVQYQETQYF. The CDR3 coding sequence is TGTGCCAGCTCACTTATGACAGGGGTACAGTACCAAGAGACCCAGTACTTC.

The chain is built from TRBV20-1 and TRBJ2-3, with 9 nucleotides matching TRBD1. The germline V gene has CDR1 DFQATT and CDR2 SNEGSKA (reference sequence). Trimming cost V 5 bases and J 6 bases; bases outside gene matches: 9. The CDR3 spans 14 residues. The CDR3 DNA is TGCAGTGCTGGACTACAGGGGGCTAGTGATACGCAGTATTTT. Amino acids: CSAGLQGASDTQYF.

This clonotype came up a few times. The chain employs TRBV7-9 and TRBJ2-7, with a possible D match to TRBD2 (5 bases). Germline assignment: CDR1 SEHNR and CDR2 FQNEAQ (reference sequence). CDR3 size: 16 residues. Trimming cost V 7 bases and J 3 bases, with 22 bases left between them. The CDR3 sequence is CASTPLRGRDIYEQYF. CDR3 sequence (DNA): TGTGCCAGCACCCCTCTCCGAGGGAGAGATATCTACGAGCAGTACTTC.

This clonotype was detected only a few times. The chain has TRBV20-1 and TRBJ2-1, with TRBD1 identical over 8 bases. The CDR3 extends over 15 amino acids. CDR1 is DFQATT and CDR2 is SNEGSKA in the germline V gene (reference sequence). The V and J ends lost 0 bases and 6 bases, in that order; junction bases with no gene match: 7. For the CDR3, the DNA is TGCAGTGCTAGAGATCCAGGGGGCGCCGGCAATGAGCAGTTCTTC. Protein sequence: CSARDPGGAGNEQFF.

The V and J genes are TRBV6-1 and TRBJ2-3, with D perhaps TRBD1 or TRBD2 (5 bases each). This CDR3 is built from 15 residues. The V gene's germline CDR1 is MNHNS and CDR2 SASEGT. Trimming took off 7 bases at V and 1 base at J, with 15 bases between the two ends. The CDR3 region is CASKAGARGTDTQYF. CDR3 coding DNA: TGTGCCAGCAAGGCCGGGGCCCGGGGCACAGATACGCAGTATTTT.

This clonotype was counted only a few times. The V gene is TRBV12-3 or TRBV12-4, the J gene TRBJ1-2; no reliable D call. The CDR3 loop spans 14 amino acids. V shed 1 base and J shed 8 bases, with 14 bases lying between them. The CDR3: CASSLGSSGVGYTF. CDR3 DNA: TGTGCCAGCAGTTTAGGGTCTAGTGGGGTAGGCTACACCTTC.

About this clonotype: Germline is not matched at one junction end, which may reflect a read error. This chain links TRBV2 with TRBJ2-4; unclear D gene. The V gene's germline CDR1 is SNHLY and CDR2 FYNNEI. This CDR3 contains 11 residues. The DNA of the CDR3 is TGTGCCAGCAGGGAAGAAAACATTCAGTACTTC. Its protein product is CASREENIQYF.

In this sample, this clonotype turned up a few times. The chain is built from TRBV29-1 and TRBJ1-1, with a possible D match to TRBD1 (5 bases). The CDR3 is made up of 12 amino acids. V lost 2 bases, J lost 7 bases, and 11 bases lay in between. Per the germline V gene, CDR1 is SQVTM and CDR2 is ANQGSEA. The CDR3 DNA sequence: TGCAGCGTTGAAACGTCGGGGCTTGAAGCTTTCTTT. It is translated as CSVETSGLEAFF.

CDR3 amino acids: CASSGLLATAYNEQFF. In nucleotides, the CDR3 is TGTGCCAGCAGTGGGCTACTAGCGACGGCCTACAATGAGCAGTTCTTC. The rearrangement uses TRBV6-2 or TRBV6-3 and TRBJ2-1; 7 positions match TRBD2. Germline CDR1 is MNHEY and CDR2 is SVGEGT. With V trimmed by 5 bases and J by 2 bases, 9 bases remained unmatched. This CDR3 is built from 16 residues.

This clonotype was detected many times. The CDR3 nucleotides are TGTGCCAGCAGCCAAGGGGTCACTGCGGGTCAGCCCCAGCATTTT. It encodes CASSQGVTAGQPQHF. This chain uses TRBV3-1 with TRBJ1-5; D not resolved. Germline CDR1 LGHDT, CDR2 YNNKEL (reference sequence). The CDR3 loop spans 15 amino acids. The germline V and J ends were trimmed by 1 base and 6 bases, with 13 bases remaining between them.

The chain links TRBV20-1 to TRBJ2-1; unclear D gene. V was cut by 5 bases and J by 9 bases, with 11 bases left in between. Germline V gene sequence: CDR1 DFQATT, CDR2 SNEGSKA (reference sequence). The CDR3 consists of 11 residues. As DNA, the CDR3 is TGCAGTGCTGGAAGTGGTGTTGAGCAGTTCTTC. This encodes CSAGSGVEQFF.

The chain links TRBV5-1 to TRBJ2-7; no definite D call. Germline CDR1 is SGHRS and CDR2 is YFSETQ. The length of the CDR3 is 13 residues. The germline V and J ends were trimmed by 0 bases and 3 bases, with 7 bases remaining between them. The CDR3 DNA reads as TGCGCCAGCAGCTTGGACAGCTACTACGAGCAGTACTTC. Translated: CASSLDSYYEQYF.

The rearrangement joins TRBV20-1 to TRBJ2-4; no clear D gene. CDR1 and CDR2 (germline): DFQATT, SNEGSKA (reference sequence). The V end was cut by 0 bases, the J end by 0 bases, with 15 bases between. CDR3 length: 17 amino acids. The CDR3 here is CSARDLGSRLAKNIQYF. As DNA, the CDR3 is TGCAGTGCTAGAGATTTGGGCTCCCGTCTAGCCAAAAACATTCAGTACTTC.

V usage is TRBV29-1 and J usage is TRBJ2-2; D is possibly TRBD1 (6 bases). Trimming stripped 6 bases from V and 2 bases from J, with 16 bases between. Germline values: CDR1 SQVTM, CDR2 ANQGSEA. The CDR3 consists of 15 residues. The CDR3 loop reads CSVASGVTNTGELFF. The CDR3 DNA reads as TGCAGCGTCGCCTCAGGGGTTACTAACACCGGGGAGCTGTTTTTT.

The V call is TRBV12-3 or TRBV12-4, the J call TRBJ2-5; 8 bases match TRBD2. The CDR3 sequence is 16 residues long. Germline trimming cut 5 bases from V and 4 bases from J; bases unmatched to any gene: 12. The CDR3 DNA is TGTGCCAGCAGTGCCAGAGGCGGACTAGCTAGAGAGACCCAGTACTTC. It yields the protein CASSARGGLARETQYF.